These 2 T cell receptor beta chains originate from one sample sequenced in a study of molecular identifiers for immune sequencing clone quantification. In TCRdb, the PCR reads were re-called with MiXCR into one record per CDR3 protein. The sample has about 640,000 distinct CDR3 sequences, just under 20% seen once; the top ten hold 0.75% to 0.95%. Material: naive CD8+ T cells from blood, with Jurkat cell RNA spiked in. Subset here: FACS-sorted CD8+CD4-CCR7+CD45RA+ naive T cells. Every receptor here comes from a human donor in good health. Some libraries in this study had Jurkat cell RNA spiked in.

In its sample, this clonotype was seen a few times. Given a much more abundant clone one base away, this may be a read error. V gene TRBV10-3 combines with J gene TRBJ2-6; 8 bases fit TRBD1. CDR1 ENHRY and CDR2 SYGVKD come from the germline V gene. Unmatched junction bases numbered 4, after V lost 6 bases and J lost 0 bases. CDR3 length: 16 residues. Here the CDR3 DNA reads TGTGCCATCAGGACGACAGGGGACTCTGGGGCCAACGTCCTGACTTTC. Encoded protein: CAIRTTGDSGANVLTF.

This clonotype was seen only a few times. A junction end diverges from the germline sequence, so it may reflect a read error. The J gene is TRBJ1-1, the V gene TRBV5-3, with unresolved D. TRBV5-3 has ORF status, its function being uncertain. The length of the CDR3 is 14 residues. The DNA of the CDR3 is TGTGCCAGCAGCTTTTCGTCCAGTAACACTGAAGCTTTCTTT. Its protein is CASSFSSSNTEAFF.